The rows below give T cell receptor beta chains drawn from one sample of a study of blood T cell repertoires in COVID-19. Some clones are missing from TCRdb's copy, which holds only in-frame ones; the method was immunoSEQ multiplex PCR. The sample lists tens of thousands of clones; 87% were seen once. The sample was peripheral blood. The origin of the receptors is a woman of 80 years or more with acute or convalescent COVID-19. CDR3s include the opening cysteine and the closing phenylalanine or tryptophan. The D gene is left open where the match is weak. Expanded clones are given a class, and other clones once, few, many or no size at all.

>once|TRBV5-4|13|TRBJ2-5|.
TGTGCCAGCAGACCCTCTTCAGGGGAGACCCAGTACTTC
CASRPSSGETQYF
>.|TRBV4-1|16|TRBJ1-2|TRBD1
TGCGCCAGCAGCCGTGCCGGGACAGAAAAATTCTATGGCTACACCTTC
CASSRAGTEKFYGYTF
>.|TRBV19|13|TRBJ2-6|.
TGTGCCAGTAGCGTAAATGGGGCCAACGTCCTGACTTTC
CASSVNGANVLTF
>.|TRBV29-1|13|TRBJ1-6|TRBD1
TGCAGCGTTGGGACAGGGGTAGATTCACCCCTCCACTTT
CSVGTGVDSPLHF
>once|TRBV2|14|TRBJ2-7|.
TGTGCCAGCAGTGAACAAACAGGGCCCTACGAGCAGTACTTC
CASSEQTGPYEQYF
>.|TRBV3-1/TRBV3-2|15|TRBJ2-7|.
TGTGCCAGCAGCCCGAATAATCAGGGGTCCTACGAGCAGTACTTC
CASSPNNQGSYEQYF
>.|TRBV18|15|TRBJ2-5|TRBD1
TGTGCCAGCTCACCAGGGACAGGGGATAGAGAGACCCAGTACTTC
CASSPGTGDRETQYF
>.|TRBV19|14|TRBJ1-5|.
TGTGCCAGTAGTTATAACCAGGGAACTCAGCCCCAGCATTTT
CASSYNQGTQPQHF
>.|TRBV28|14|TRBJ1-1|.
TGTGCCAGCAGGCGCGGACAGTATAACACTGAAGCTTTCTTT
CASRRGQYNTEAFF
>.|TRBV5-1|15|TRBJ2-2|TRBD1
TGCGCCAGCACACCGGACAGGGTGGCCACCGGGGAGCTGTTTTTT
CASTPDRVATGELFF
>.|TRBV19|15|TRBJ1-6|.
TGTGCCAGTAGTGCACAGGGTCGGGGCAATTCACCCCTCCACTTT
CASSAQGRGNSPLHF
>once|TRBV18|16|TRBJ2-5|TRBD2
TGTGCCAGCTCTCGGGGACTAGCGGGAGATAAAGAGACCCAGTACTTC
CASSRGLAGDKETQYF
>.|TRBV19|17|TRBJ2-7|TRBD2
TGTGCCAGTAAACGGACCTCCGGGACTAGCGTATCCTACGAGCAGTACTTC
CASKRTSGTSVSYEQYF
>.|TRBV5-1|15|TRBJ1-2|TRBD1
TGCGCCAGCAGAGCGGGGGCAGGGGGGGCGTATGGCTACACCTTC
CASRAGAGGAYGYTF
>.|TRBV28|16|TRBJ2-3|.
TGTGCCAGCAGCCGCCGACAGGGTCGGGGGCCAGATACGCAGTATTTT
CASSRRQGRGPDTQYF
>few|TRBV6-6|12|TRBJ1-2|.
TGTGCCGTGGCCCGGGAGAGGGATGGCTACACCTTC
CAVARERDGYTF
>.|TRBV30|15|TRBJ1-1|.
TGTGCCTGGAAGCCCCCCGGGGGGATGAACACTGAAGCTTTCTTT
CAWKPPGGMNTEAFF
>.|TRBV5-1|16|TRBJ2-1|TRBD2
TGCGCCAGCAGCTTCTATCTAGCGGGAGGGTACAATGAGCAGTTCTTC
CASSFYLAGGYNEQFF
>.|TRBV3-1/TRBV3-2|16|TRBJ1-1|.
TGTGCCAGCAGCCAAGTATCAGGGTATACGAACACTGAAGCTTTCTTT
CASSQVSGYTNTEAFF
>.|TRBV3-1/TRBV3-2|13|TRBJ1-1|.
TGTGCCAGCAGCCAAACTAGGACGGCCGAAGCTTTCTTT
CASSQTRTAEAFF
>.|TRBV20-1|11|TRBJ2-3|.
TGCAGTGCCGAGGTCCCAGATACGCAGTATTTT
CSAEVPDTQYF
>.|TRBV19|15|TRBJ1-1|.
TGTGCCAGTAGTATAGTAAGACGGGTGAACACTGAAGCTTTCTTT
CASSIVRRVNTEAFF
>.|TRBV2|17|TRBJ2-2|TRBD1
TGTGCCAGCGTTGTTGGATTGGGACAGGGGAACACCGGGGAGCTGTTTTTT
CASVVGLGQGNTGELFF
>.|TRBV6-5|14|TRBJ2-7|TRBD1
TGTGCCAGCAGCCGGACAGGGGGCGCCTACGAGCAGTACTTC
CASSRTGGAYEQYF
>.|TRBV5-5|17|TRBJ2-5|TRBD2
TGTGCCAGCAGCTCCGGGACTAGCGGGCAAACTAAAGAGACCCAGTACTTC
CASSSGTSGQTKETQYF
>.|TRBV7-2|14|TRBJ1-2|.
TGTGCCAGCAGCTTAGGATCAGGGTCCTATGGCTACACCTTC
CASSLGSGSYGYTF
>.|TRBV30|13|TRBJ1-5|.
TGTGCCTGGAGCGCAACTTCGGGTCAGCCCCAGCATTTT
CAWSATSGQPQHF
>.|TRBV5-6|15|TRBJ1-5|.
TGTGCCAGCAGCTCTCGGGGAAGGGATAATCAGCCCCAGCATTTT
CASSSRGRDNQPQHF
>.|TRBV21-1|16|TRBJ1-5|.
TGTGCCAGCAGCAAAACAGTAGGGGCGGAAAATCAGCCCCAGCATTTT
CASSKTVGAENQPQHF
>.|TRBV27|19|TRBJ1-6|TRBD1
TGTGCCAGCACCTCACTCATGGGACAGGGGGCGCGTTATAATTCACCCCTCCACTTT
CASTSLMGQGARYNSPLHF
>many|TRBV24-1|17|TRBJ2-5|TRBD2
TGTGCCACCAGTGACGATACCGGGACTAGCGGCAAAGAGACCCAGTACTTC
CATSDDTGTSGKETQYF
>.|TRBV27|15|TRBJ1-2|.
TGTGCCAGCAGCATAACAGGGAACTCCCACTATGGCTACACCTTC
CASSITGNSHYGYTF
>.|TRBV4-1|16|TRBJ2-5|TRBD2
TGCGCCAGCAGCCAAGATCTAGCGGGAGTACAAGAGACCCAGTACTTC
CASSQDLAGVQETQYF
>.|TRBV2|16|TRBJ2-2|TRBD2
TGTGCCAGCAGAGCCGGACTAGCGGGAGAAGCCGGGGAGCTGTTTTTT
CASRAGLAGEAGELFF
>.|TRBV7-2|16|TRBJ2-3|TRBD2
TGTGCCAGCAGCTGGGGGTTCAGCGGGAAGTTAAATACGCAGTATTTT
CASSWGFSGKLNTQYF
>once|TRBV7-3|15|TRBJ2-3|.
TGTGCCAGCAGCTTTGGCGGGGGCAGCACAGATACGCAGTATTTT
CASSFGGGSTDTQYF
>.|TRBV6-5|13|TRBJ2-7|TRBD1
TGTGCCGGGGCACAGGGGGCGGGCCGCGAGCAGTACTTC
CAGAQGAGREQYF
>.|TRBV30|13|TRBJ2-5|TRBD1
TGTGCCTGGAGTGTAGGGACAGGGAAGACCCAGTACTTC
CAWSVGTGKTQYF
>.|TRBV19|15|TRBJ1-5|.
TGTGCCAGTAGTATCAGGGCGCCGAGCAATCAGCCCCAGCATTTT
CASSIRAPSNQPQHF
>once|TRBV19|14|TRBJ1-2|TRBD1
TGTGCCAGTAGGCTTTTCAGGGGGCTTGGTGGCTACACCTTC
CASRLFRGLGGYTF
>.|TRBV27|15|TRBJ1-5|.
TGTGCCAGCAGTTCTATAGGGGCCGCAGAGGAGCCCCAGCATTTT
CASSSIGAAEEPQHF
>.|TRBV4-1|14|TRBJ1-1|.
TGCGCCAGCAGCCAACCTAGGAGGGCCACTGAAGCTTTCTTT
CASSQPRRATEAFF
>.|TRBV28|15|TRBJ1-1|.
TGTGCCAGCAGACCCCTCGGCAGGAAAAACACTGAAGCTTTCTTT
CASRPLGRKNTEAFF
>.|TRBV18|17|TRBJ1-3|TRBD1
TGTGCCAGCTCACCAATATCCAGGGGGCCGAAAGGAAACACCATATATTTT
CASSPISRGPKGNTIYF
>.|TRBV21-1|16|TRBJ2-7|.
TGTGCCAGCAGCAATCCTAGGGACGGGAGCTCCTACGAGCAGTACTTC
CASSNPRDGSSYEQYF
>.|TRBV5-1|12|TRBJ2-5|.
TGCGCCAGCAGCCTAGAACAAGAGACCCAGTACTTC
CASSLEQETQYF
>.|TRBV2|14|TRBJ1-2|.
TGTGCCAGCAGTGAAGTAGGCGGAACATATGGCTACACCTTC
CASSEVGGTYGYTF
>few|TRBV5-1|15|TRBJ1-1|.
TGCGCCAGCAGCTTGGCGGGGGACTTGAACACTGAAGCTTTCTTT
CASSLAGDLNTEAFF
>.|TRBV19|13|TRBJ1-1|.
TGTGCCAGTAGAATCAGGGGAACTACTGAAGCTTTCTTT
CASRIRGTTEAFF
>.|TRBV19|13|TRBJ1-1|.
TGTGCCAGTAGCCAACAGGGCAACACTGAAGCTTTCTTT
CASSQQGNTEAFF
>.|TRBV11-2|15|TRBJ2-5|TRBD1
TGTGCCAGCAGTTTCGACAGGGGCTACCAAGAGACCCAGTACTTC
CASSFDRGYQETQYF
>.|TRBV3-1/TRBV3-2|14|TRBJ1-4|.
TGTGCCAGCAGCAAAGGACACCAAAATGAAAAACTGTTTTTT
CASSKGHQNEKLFF
>.|TRBV28|18|TRBJ1-1|TRBD1
TGTGCCAGCAGTTTATCGTCCCGGGACAGGGGGCGGAACACTGAAGCTTTCTTT
CASSLSSRDRGRNTEAFF
>.|TRBV18|15|TRBJ1-1|.
TGTGCCAGCTCACCCCTCAGTGACTTGAACACTGAAGCTTTCTTT
CASSPLSDLNTEAFF
>.|TRBV7-2|14|TRBJ2-5|TRBD2
TGTGCCAGCAGCCGGCGGGGAGGGTTGGAGACCCAGTACTTC
CASSRRGGLETQYF
>.|TRBV28|14|TRBJ1-2|.
TGTGCCAGCAGAACCGCGGGGAGATTCTATGGCTACACCTTC
CASRTAGRFYGYTF
>.|TRBV27|14|TRBJ1-4|.
TGTGCCAGCAGTTTTGGCAGGGGTGGTGAAAAACTGTTTTTT
CASSFGRGGEKLFF
>.|TRBV7-2|13|TRBJ1-1|.
TGTGCCAGCAGCTACCAGGGTCGGACTGAAGCTTTCTTT
CASSYQGRTEAFF